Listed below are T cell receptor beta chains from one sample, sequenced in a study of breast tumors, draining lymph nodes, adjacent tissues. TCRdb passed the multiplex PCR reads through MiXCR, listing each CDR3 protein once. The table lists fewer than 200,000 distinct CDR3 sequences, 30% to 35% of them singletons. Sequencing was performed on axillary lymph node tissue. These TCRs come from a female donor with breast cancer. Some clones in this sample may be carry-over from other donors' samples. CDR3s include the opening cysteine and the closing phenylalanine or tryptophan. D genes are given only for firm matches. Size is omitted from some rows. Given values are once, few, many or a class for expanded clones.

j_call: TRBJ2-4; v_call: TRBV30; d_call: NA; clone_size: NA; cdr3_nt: TGTGCCTGGAGTGGGGCCAGTGGTGGATACATTCAGTACTTC; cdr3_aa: CAWSGASGGYIQYF
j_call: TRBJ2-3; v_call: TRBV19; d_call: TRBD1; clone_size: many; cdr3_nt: TGTGCCAGTAGTATAGCAGGGGGCGCGACGGATACGCAGTATTTT; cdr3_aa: CASSIAGGATDTQYF
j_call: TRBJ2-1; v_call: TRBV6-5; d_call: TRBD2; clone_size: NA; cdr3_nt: TGTGCCAGCAGTTACTCAATAGCGGGGTACTACAATGAGCAGTTCTTC; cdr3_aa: CASSYSIAGYYNEQFF
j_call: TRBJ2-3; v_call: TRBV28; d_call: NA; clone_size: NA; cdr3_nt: TGTGCCAGCAGTTTGATCCTCAGCACAGATACGCAGTATTTT; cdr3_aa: CASSLILSTDTQYF
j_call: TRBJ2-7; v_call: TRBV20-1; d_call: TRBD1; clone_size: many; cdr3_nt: TGCAGTGCTAGAGATTCCCAGGGGGCCTACGAGCAGTACTTC; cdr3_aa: CSARDSQGAYEQYF
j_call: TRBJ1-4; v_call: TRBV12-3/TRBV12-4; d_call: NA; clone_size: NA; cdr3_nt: TGTGCCAGCAGTTTCGGGGTGGCTGAAAAACTGTTTTTT; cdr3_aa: CASSFGVAEKLFF
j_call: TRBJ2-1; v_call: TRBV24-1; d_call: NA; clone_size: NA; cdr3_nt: TGTGCCACCAGTGATTTTCTTCTAGCGCAGGAGCAGTTCTTC; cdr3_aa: CATSDFLLAQEQFF
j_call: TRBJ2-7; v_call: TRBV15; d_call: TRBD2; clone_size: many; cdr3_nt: TGTGCCACCAGCAAGAGCGGGGGGGCACGCTACGAGCAGTACTTC; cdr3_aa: CATSKSGGARYEQYF
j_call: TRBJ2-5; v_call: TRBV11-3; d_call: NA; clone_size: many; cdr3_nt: TGTGCCAGCAGCGCGCAACACAGTAAAGGCGAGACCCAGTACTTC; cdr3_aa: CASSAQHSKGETQYF
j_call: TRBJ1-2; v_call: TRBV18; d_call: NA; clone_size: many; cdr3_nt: TGTGCCAGCTCACCACCATCACAGCCCTATGGCTACACCTTC; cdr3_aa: CASSPPSQPYGYTF
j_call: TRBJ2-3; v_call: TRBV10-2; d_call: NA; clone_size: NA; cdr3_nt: TGCGCCAGCAGGGGGCGAACAGATACGCAGTATTTT; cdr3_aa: CASRGRTDTQYF
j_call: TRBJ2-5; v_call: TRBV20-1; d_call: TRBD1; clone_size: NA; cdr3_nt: TGCAGTGCTAAGGGACAGGGGGTTCCGTCCCAGTACTTC; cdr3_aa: CSAKGQGVPSQYF
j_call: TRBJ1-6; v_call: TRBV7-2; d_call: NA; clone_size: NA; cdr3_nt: TGTGCCAGCAGCCCTAGGGATAATTCACCCCTCCACTTT; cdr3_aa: CASSPRDNSPLHF
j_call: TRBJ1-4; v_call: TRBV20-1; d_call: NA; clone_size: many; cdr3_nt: TGCAGTGCTAGAGATCCGGCAGGAACCTCAACTAATGAAAAACTGTTTTTT; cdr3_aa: CSARDPAGTSTNEKLFF
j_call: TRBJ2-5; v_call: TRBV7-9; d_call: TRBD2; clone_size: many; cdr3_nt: TGTGCCAGCAGCTCAGAGACTAGCCCAGAGACCCAGTACTTC; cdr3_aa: CASSSETSPETQYF
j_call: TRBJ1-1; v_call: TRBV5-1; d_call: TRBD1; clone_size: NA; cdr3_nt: TGCGCCAGCAGCTTGGCACTAAAGACAGGGGGAGCTTTCTTT; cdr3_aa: CASSLALKTGGAFF